The clone carrying this TCR beta chain was recorded at least ten times. Its target is not known. The CDR3 totals 14 residues. CDR1 is SGHNT, CDR2 YYREEE, per germline (reference sequence). Deletions cut 4 bases from V and 1 base from J, with 12 bases between. Amplification of TCR beta CDR3 regions was performed using RNA transcripts as template. Carried out on the TCR CDR3, a first-round RT-PCR used the HTBI primer set. TCRdb fed the multiplex PCR reads into MiXCR, producing one record per CDR3 protein. In the table there are a few hundred thousand distinct CDR3 sequences, about 15% of which are singletons. The entry originates in a study of T cells in Graves' hyperthyroidism and ophthalmopathy. Overall study: Upon initial diagnosis and before any treatment, peripheral blood was collected. Findings and limits, study-wide: Model-based prediction identified ophthalmopathy a median 6.5 months prior to its onset. Expanded thyroid clonotypes (above 0.001) were mostly also found in blood.

PBMCs were sourced from roughly 9.7 ml fresh peripheral blood. The source of this sequence is a woman between 18 and 29 years old with Graves' hyperthyroidism. V and J are TRBV5-4 and TRBJ2-7, with a possible D match to TRBD2 (6 bases). The sample taken for sequencing was blood. CDR3 in amino acids: CASSPGGGSYEQYV. The CDR3, as DNA: TGTGCCAGCAGCCCCGGTGGGGGGTCCTACGAGCAGTACGTC.